These 3 T cell receptor beta chains originate from one sample sequenced in a study of PD-1 blockade in classical Hodgkin lymphoma. The table came from immunoSEQ multiplex PCR; TCRdb's copy has only in-frame clones and leaves some out. Altogether around 23,000 clones are present, 84% being singletons, with the ten largest covering under 2%. Following autologous stem cell transplantation, relapse occurred in every patient, and exposure to brentuximab vedotin varied. By magnetic negative selection, CD4+ T cells were purified from thawed PBMCs. The sample in question was CD4+ T cells from blood, obtained at baseline. The source is a human donor with classical Hodgkin lymphoma.

The chain has TRBV28 and TRBJ1-5; D remains ambiguous. The CDR3 is 16 amino acids. CDR1 is MDHEN, CDR2 SYDVKM, per germline. With 5 bases removed from V and 0 bases from J, the gap between germline ends came to 14 bases. The CDR3 DNA is TGTGCCAGCAGTGTCACCCGGGATTATAGCAATCAGCCCCAGCATTTT. Protein: CASSVTRDYSNQPQHF.

In DNA, the CDR3 is TGTGCCAGCAGTCCACCCGGGGGTTTAAGCCACGAGCAGTACTTC. This translates into CASSPPGGLSHEQYF. The gene calls are TRBV28 and TRBJ2-7; maybe TRBD2 (6 bases). This CDR3 spans 15 amino acids. The V end was cut by 5 bases, the J end by 5 bases, with 19 bases between. The germline gives CDR1 MDHEN, CDR2 SYDVKM.

This rearrangement joins TRBV7-3 to TRBJ2-1; TRBD2 matches at 10 bases. Germline CDR1 SGHTA, CDR2 FQGTGA. CDR3 size: 13 residues. With V trimmed by 8 bases and J by 9 bases, 7 bases remained unmatched. CDR3 in amino acids: CASGSGGASEQFF. The CDR3, as DNA: TGTGCCAGCGGGAGCGGGGGGGCCAGTGAGCAGTTCTTC.